Given below is one T cell receptor (beta chain) in context. Everyone who took part was 18 to 89 years old, and they came from about 25 US areas. These data originate in a study of blood T cell repertoires in COVID-19. Turning to the study itself: Sites across the United States, Italy and Spain contributed samples from acute and convalescent COVID-19.

Between the trimmed V and J ends, which lost 6 bases and 2 bases, there was a span of 15 bases. The CDR3 runs to 14 residues. Germline-derived CDR1 and CDR2 are SQVTM and ANQGSEA. Data came from immunoSEQ multiplex PCR; TCRdb stores just in-frame clones and leaves some out. The table has 470,000 or so clones, about 85% seen once. The chain couples TRBV29-1 to TRBJ2-3; TRBD1 might be the D (6 bases). The sample taken for sequencing was PBMCs or T cells enriched from blood (not recorded which). The source is a woman between 18 and 30 years old with acute COVID-19. The CDR3 region is CSVGTIWSTDTQYF. The CDR3, as DNA: TGCAGCGTGGGGACAATATGGTCCACAGATACGCAGTATTTT.